What follows are 5 T cell receptor beta chains derived from one specimen sequenced in a study of T-cell reconstitution after alpha-beta-depleted transplantation in children. During its preparation, the TCRbeta library received unique molecular identifiers. TCRdb re-derived calls from the PCR reads in MiXCR, one entry per CDR3 protein. The sample shows more than 85,000 distinct CDR3 sequences, around a tenth of them seen only once. The specimen was PBMCs from the stem cell graft donor, collected from the stem cell graft. These receptors came from a human donor who donated a stem cell graft to a child with acute lymphoblastic leukemia.

This clonotype was detected many times. The chain recombines TRBV3-1 with TRBJ2-5, with D tentatively TRBD2 (5 bases). Trimming took 0 bases from V and 5 from J, leaving 13 bases between them. Germline V gene lookup returns CDR1 LGHDT and CDR2 YNNKEL (reference sequence). The CDR3 covers 15 residues. CDR3 bases: TGTGCCAGCAGCCAAGATGGATCGAGGGTGGAGACCCAGTACTTC. It translates to CASSQDGSRVETQYF.

This clonotype was observed many times. This rearrangement joins TRBV7-2 to TRBJ2-7, with D perhaps assigned TRBD1 or TRBD2 (5 bases each). This CDR3 is 17 amino acids long. Trimming cost V 0 bases and J 3 bases, with 18 bases left between them. CDR1 and CDR2 (germline): SGHTA, FQGNSA. The CDR3: CASSLAGTSGVHYEQYF. CDR3 nucleotide sequence: TGTGCCAGCAGCTTAGCAGGGACGTCCGGGGTTCACTACGAGCAGTACTTC. Variable domain in full (rest from reference TRBV7-2 and TRBJ2-7): GAGVSQSPSNKVTEKGKDVELRCDPISGHTALYWYRQSLGQGLEFLIYFQGNSAPDKSGLPSDRFSAERTGGSVSTLTIQRTQQEDSAVYLCASSLAGTSGVHYEQYFGPGTRLTVT.

This clonotype has at least ten counts. The V and J genes are TRBV11-2 and TRBJ2-5, with 8 bases aligning to TRBD1. The CDR3 is 18 amino acids. In germline, CDR1 is SGHAT, CDR2 FQNNGV. V shed 5 bases, J shed 2 bases, and the junction held 16 bases outside the gene matches. The CDR3 loop is CASSISIGTGPIQETQYF. The CDR3 bases are TGTGCCAGCAGCATTAGTATAGGGACAGGCCCTATACAAGAGACCCAGTACTTC. Full variable domain (outside the CDR3, taken from reference TRBV11-2 and TRBJ2-5): EAGVAQSPRYKIIEKRQSVAFWCNPISGHATLYWYQQILGQGPKLLIQFQNNGVVDDSQLPKDRFSAERLKGVDSTLKIQPAKLEDSAVYLCASSISIGTGPIQETQYFGPGTRLLVL.

This clonotype occurred many times. This chain connects TRBV20-1 to TRBJ1-4; D might be TRBD1 (6 bases). CDR1 DFQATT and CDR2 SNEGSKA come from the germline V gene (reference sequence). The length of the CDR3 is 14 residues. V lost 3 bases and J lost 7, with 15 bases in between. CDR3 amino acids: CSASAGQFPEKLFF. The CDR3 bases are TGCAGTGCTAGTGCCGGACAGTTTCCTGAAAAACTGTTTTTT.

This clonotype was recorded at least ten times. J is TRBJ2-5 and V is TRBV28; 8 bases fit TRBD1. Trimming at V came to 4 bases and at J to 5 bases, leaving 9 bases not matched to a gene. This CDR3 comprises 15 residues. The V gene's germline CDR1 is MDHEN and CDR2 SYDVKM. The DNA for the CDR3 is TGTGCCAGCAGTTCGACAGGGGCGGGCGACGAGACCCAGTACTTC. It yields the protein CASSSTGAGDETQYF.